This is a list of T cell receptor beta chains from one sample in a study of T-cell memory formation after mild COVID-19. A single record per CDR3 protein comes from TCRdb applying MiXCR to the 5' RACE reads. The profile shows about 55,000 distinct CDR3 sequences, about a quarter of them singletons. The material sequenced was PBMCs or a T cell subset sorted from them (not recorded which). Every receptor here comes from a man between 18 and 35 years old who had mild COVID-19 (a few samples of this study predate the infection). Cell type and time point are not known. Each CDR3 is given with its conserved first and last residue. The order of the fields is D gene, J gene, V gene, CDR3 length, clone size, CDR3 DNA, CDR3 protein. D genes are given only for firm matches. Size values are once, few and many counts, or a class for expanded clones, and some rows have none.

>-|TRBJ2-5|TRBV29-1|14|-
TGCAGCGTTGTCCCCCCGGGACACCAAGAGACCCAGTACTTC
CSVVPPGHQETQYF
>-|TRBJ2-5|TRBV5-5|16|-
TGTGCCAGCACCAATTCTAGCGCCATTCACGTAGAGACCCAGTACTTC
CASTNSSAIHVETQYF
>-|TRBJ2-1|TRBV27|13|few
TGTGCCAGCAGTTCCTCCCTCATACTTGAGCAGTTCTTC
CASSSSLILEQFF
>-|TRBJ2-1|TRBV12-3/TRBV12-4|17|few
TGTGCCAGCAGTTTATCCCCGGGACGAAGCTCCTACAATGAGCAGTTCTTC
CASSLSPGRSSYNEQFF
>TRBD1|TRBJ2-3|TRBV2|19|-
TGTGCCAGCAGTGAAAGTTACGGACAGGGCGTCCAGCAGACAGATACGCAGTATTTT
CASSESYGQGVQQTDTQYF
>-|TRBJ2-2|TRBV6-5|14|-
TGTGCCAGCAACCCCGGGGGTAAAACCGGGGAGCTGTTTTTT
CASNPGGKTGELFF
>TRBD1|TRBJ1-1|TRBV6-5|16|-
TGTGCCAGCAGTCCTTTACCTACAGGGGTGAACACTGAAGCTTTCTTT
CASSPLPTGVNTEAFF
>-|TRBJ2-5|TRBV5-4|14|-
TGTGCCAGCAGCTTGGAACACTTTGGGGAGACCCAGTACTTC
CASSLEHFGETQYF
>-|TRBJ2-4|TRBV4-1|14|few
TGCGCCAGCAGCCTAGGAGATGGTGAGGACATTCAGTACTTC
CASSLGDGEDIQYF
>-|TRBJ2-3|TRBV4-1|18|few
TGCGCCAGCAGCCAAGATCCCCTACTAGCCCCTAGCCCAGATACGCAGTATTTT
CASSQDPLLAPSPDTQYF
>-|TRBJ1-4|TRBV12-3/TRBV12-4|13|-
TGTGCCAGCAGTTTGGACGGGTATGAAAAACTGTTTTTT
CASSLDGYEKLFF
>-|TRBJ2-7|TRBV29-1|14|-
TGCAGCGCGCGGAGCAGTGGGGGTGCCTACGAGCAGTACTTC
CSARSSGGAYEQYF
>-|TRBJ2-5|TRBV6-6|16|-
TGTGCCAGCACCCCGAGAGGGCGTAGGGGTTTAGAGACCCAGTACTTC
CASTPRGRRGLETQYF
>-|TRBJ2-5|TRBV6-5|15|few
TGTGCCAGCAGTTACTCGACGGGACTCCAAGAGACCCAGTACTTC
CASSYSTGLQETQYF
>-|TRBJ2-2|TRBV2|14|few
TGTGCCAGCAGTGAACAGCCCCTGACCGGGGAGCTGTTTTTT
CASSEQPLTGELFF
>-|TRBJ1-2|TRBV7-8|14|few
TGTGCCAGCAGCTTAGCAGGGACCAACTATGGCTACACCTTC
CASSLAGTNYGYTF
>-|TRBJ2-3|TRBV11-1|14|-
TGTGCCAGCAGCAGGACGGGGGGCACAGATACGCAGTATTTT
CASSRTGGTDTQYF
>-|TRBJ1-6|TRBV7-2|17|-
TGTGCCAGCAGCTTAGAGCAGGGTTGGGTGTATAATTCACCCCTCCACTTT
CASSLEQGWVYNSPLHF
>-|TRBJ2-6|TRBV9|17|few
TGTGCCAGCAGCGCTGGAACCGGGGCCTCTGGGGCCAACGTCCTGACTTTC
CASSAGTGASGANVLTF
>-|TRBJ2-1|TRBV6-6|14|-
TGTGCCAGTCAAAGTTCCTACCCCCCCAATGAGCAGTTCTTC
CASQSSYPPNEQFF
>-|TRBJ2-5|TRBV7-2|16|-
TGTGCCAGCAGCTTAGATCTCAGCGGGCTCCAAGAGACCCAGTACTTC
CASSLDLSGLQETQYF
>-|TRBJ1-1|TRBV4-1|13|few
TGCGCCAGCAGCCAAGTCAATACGGATGAAGCTTTCTTT
CASSQVNTDEAFF
>TRBD2|TRBJ2-3|TRBV7-2|16|few
TGTGCCAGCAGCTGGGTAGCGGGGGGGGGCACAGATACGCAGTATTTT
CASSWVAGGGTDTQYF
>-|TRBJ2-2|TRBV7-6|14|-
TGTGCCAGCAGCTTAGTAGCCGTGACCGGGGAGCTGTTTTTT
CASSLVAVTGELFF
>TRBD1|TRBJ2-5|TRBV12-3/TRBV12-4|16|-
TGTGCCAGCAGTTTTTTTGTGGGACAGACCCGGGAGACCCAGTACTTC
CASSFFVGQTRETQYF
>-|TRBJ1-1|TRBV27|13|-
TGTGCCAGCAGTCTCTTGGACAGCCTTGAAGCTTTCTTT
CASSLLDSLEAFF
>-|TRBJ2-1|TRBV4-3|12|-
TGCGCCAGCAGCCAAAACTACAATGAGCAGTTCTTC
CASSQNYNEQFF
>TRBD1|TRBJ1-5|TRBV7-2|15|-
TGTGCCAGCAGCTTAGCTGGCAGGGGGTATCAGCCCCAGCATTTT
CASSLAGRGYQPQHF
>-|TRBJ1-6|TRBV16|13|-
TGTGCCAGCAGCAACACGGGAAATTCACCCCTCCACTTT
CASSNTGNSPLHF
>TRBD1|TRBJ2-5|TRBV11-2|16|-
TGTGCCAGCAGTATTGGGACAGGGGGCTGGGCAGAGACCCAGTACTTC
CASSIGTGGWAETQYF
>-|TRBJ2-3|TRBV24-1|15|-
TGTGCCACCAGTGACCCCGTTTCGCGGACAGATACGCAGTATTTT
CATSDPVSRTDTQYF
>TRBD2|TRBJ2-1|TRBV5-1|15|few
TGCGCCAGCAGCTTGGGACTAGCGGGGATCAATGAGCAGTTCTTC
CASSLGLAGINEQFF
>-|TRBJ2-3|TRBV19|13|many
TGTGCCAGTAGTTGGGTCCCAACAGATACGCAGTATTTT
CASSWVPTDTQYF
>-|TRBJ2-7|TRBV5-1|13|few
TGCGCCAGCAGCTTAGCCAACTCCTACGAGCAGTACTTC
CASSLANSYEQYF
>-|TRBJ2-1|TRBV13|13|many
TGTGCCAGCAGCCTCCAAGAAGACAGGAAGCAGTTCTTC
CASSLQEDRKQFF
>TRBD2|TRBJ2-2|TRBV7-6|17|-
TGTGCCAGCAGCTCGCAGATAAGCGGGGGGGCCACCGGGGAGCTGTTTTTT
CASSSQISGGATGELFF
>-|TRBJ1-1|TRBV10-3|13|-
TGTGCCATCAGTGAGAGGGTAGGTCATCAGGCTTTCTTT
CAISERVGHQAFF
>-|TRBJ2-1|TRBV20-1|17|-
TGCAGTGCTAGATATGGGGGTGGTTACCTAAACTATAATGAGCAGTTCTTC
CSARYGGGYLNYNEQFF
>-|TRBJ2-7|TRBV13|14|few
TGTGCCAGCAGCTTACCGGACGCGACCTACGAGCAGTACTTC
CASSLPDATYEQYF
>-|TRBJ2-3|TRBV4-1|15|few
TGCGCCAGCAGCCAAGAAGCCGGTAACACAGATACGCAGTATTTT
CASSQEAGNTDTQYF
>-|TRBJ2-3|TRBV6-6|15|few
TGTGCCAGCAGTTTCCGGGGCGAGATAACAGATACGCAGTATTTT
CASSFRGEITDTQYF